Each of the 12 T cell receptor beta chains below was sequenced from the same sample in a study of blood T cells in healthy people across ages. A second about 6 to 12 cycle PCR used barcoded and J-beta primers. TCRdb reprocessed the 5' RACE reads via MiXCR and lists one record per CDR3 protein. Of roughly 1.9 million distinct CDR3 sequences detected, approximately 40% appear once; the ten largest clones hold around 23%. The sequencing sample was made of blood. The receptors derive from a human donor in good health.

About this clonotype: A much larger clone sits a single nucleotide away, making a read error possible. The chain recombines TRBV11-2 with TRBJ2-7; 7 positions match TRBD1. Germline loops: CDR1 SGHAT, CDR2 FQNNGV. The CDR3 has 12 residues. The CDR3 nucleotides read TGTGCCAGCAGCAAAGGGGGCTACGGGCAGTACTTC. Residues: CASSKGGYGQYF.

The chain has TRBV10-3 and TRBJ1-6; no clear D gene. CDR1 is ENHRY and CDR2 is SYGVKD in the germline V gene. The CDR3 is 14 residues long. Trimming took 9 bases from V and 6 from J, leaving 15 bases between them. This CDR3 reads CAIVQDPSNSPLHF. The CDR3 DNA reads as TGTGCCATTGTCCAGGACCCCTCTAATTCACCCCTCCACTTT.

The chain couples TRBV20-1 to TRBJ2-5; D is perhaps TRBD1 (6 bases). Judging by the DNA end, TRBJ2-7 fits better; the J call may be wrong. The CDR3 length is 14 residues. CDR1 is DFQATT, CDR2 SNEGSKA, per germline (reference sequence). The CDR3 bases are TGCAGTGCTAGAGAAGAACAGGGCGCCTACGAGCAGTACTTC. It translates to CSAREEQGAYEQYF.

There are a few counts of this clonotype. This chain connects TRBV28 to TRBJ2-5; 8 bases agree with TRBD2. Germline CDR1 and CDR2: MDHEN and SYDVKM. Unmatched junction bases numbered 3, after V lost 2 bases and J lost 1 base. The CDR3 consists of 15 residues. The CDR3 sequence: CASSLKRGSQETQYF. The CDR3 nucleotides read TGTGCCAGCAGTTTAAAGCGGGGGAGCCAAGAGACCCAGTACTTC.

The V and J genes are TRBV12-3 or TRBV12-4 and TRBJ1-2; 9 bases map to TRBD1. J was trimmed by 8 bases and V by 6 bases; bases with no gene match: 7. The length of the CDR3 is 13 residues. CDR3 nucleotides: TGTGCCAGCAGGGCAACAGGGGGCAAAGGCTACACCTTC. Protein: CASRATGGKGYTF.

V is TRBV28 and J is TRBJ2-3; D may be TRBD2 (6 bases). Germline CDR1 is MDHEN and CDR2 is SYDVKM. This CDR3 spans 12 amino acids. V was trimmed by 7 bases and J by 4 bases, leaving 9 bases between them. In DNA form, the CDR3 reads TGTGCCAGCAAATCGGGGGCAGATACGCAGTATTTT. It encodes CASKSGADTQYF.

In this sample, this clonotype turned up many times. In DNA, the CDR3 is TGTGCCAGCAGCGACGGGCGGGGGCTTGAGCAGTTCTTC. Amino acid sequence: CASSDGRGLEQFF. V usage is TRBV6-4 and J usage is TRBJ2-1, with a possible D match to TRBD2 (7 bases). Germline V lookup: CDR1 MRHNA, CDR2 SNTAGT. With 6 bases removed from V and 9 bases from J, the gap between germline ends came to 15 bases. This CDR3 has 13 amino acids.

This clonotype was detected only a few times. The V and J genes are TRBV6-5 and TRBJ1-5, with 9 nucleotides matching TRBD1. This CDR3 region has 15 residues. V gave up 6 bases and J gave up 2 bases; unmatched junction bases: 5. Germline CDR1 reads MNHEY; CDR2 reads SVGAGI. The CDR3 is CASRSGQGGNQPQHF. DNA of the CDR3: TGTGCCAGCAGATCGGGACAGGGTGGCAATCAGCCCCAGCATTTT.

The chain has TRBV6-5 and TRBJ2-7; either TRBD1 or TRBD2 may supply D (5 bases each). V gave up 1 base and J gave up 6 bases, with 13 bases separating them. CDR1 is MNHEY, CDR2 SVGAGI, per germline. The CDR3 totals 14 residues. The DNA for the CDR3 is TGTGCCAGCAGTTACTTTCAGGGACCATCCGAGCAGTACTTC. This gives the protein CASSYFQGPSEQYF.

This clonotype came up a few times. The chain recombines TRBV20-1 with TRBJ1-6; D gene unclear. Trimming took off 3 bases at V and 11 bases at J, with 11 bases between the two ends. Germline CDR1 and CDR2: DFQATT and SNEGSKA (reference sequence). The length of the CDR3 is 12 residues. CDR3 residues: CSARFRTAPLHF. The CDR3 DNA is TGCAGTGCTAGGTTCCGGACTGCACCCCTCCACTTT.

The chain combines TRBV10-3 with TRBJ1-2, with D perhaps matching TRBD1 (6 bases). V was shortened by 3 bases and J by 5 bases, with 10 bases between the two germline ends. The CDR3 runs 13 residues. Germline V gives CDR1 ENHRY, CDR2 SYGVKD. The DNA for the CDR3 is TGTGCCATCAGTGAAAGACAGGAGTATGGCTACACCTTC. This gives the protein CAISERQEYGYTF.

This clonotype was seen a handful of times. This chain uses TRBV7-9 with TRBJ2-5, with 8 bases lining up with TRBD1. The CDR3 is 16 amino acids. The V gene end was trimmed by 5 bases and the J gene end by 4 bases; junction bases not matched to a gene: 12. CDR1 SEHNR and CDR2 FQNEAQ come from the germline V gene (reference sequence). The CDR3 region has the DNA TGTGCCAGCAGCCCAAGTGGACAGGGTGATGGAGAGACCCAGTACTTC. Translated: CASSPSGQGDGETQYF.